This TCR beta chain is drawn from a study of blood T cell repertoires in COVID-19. Using immunoSEQ multiplex PCR, the repertoire was profiled, and TCRdb retains in-frame clones only, with some absent. There are some 80,000 clones in the sample; over 75% occur only once, and less than 15% lies in the top ten. CDR3 length: 14 residues. V was trimmed by 0 bases and J by 10 bases, leaving 11 bases between them. The germline CDR1 and CDR2 sequences are SGHRS and YFSETQ. The chain recombines TRBV5-1 with TRBJ1-6, with unresolved D. The sample consisted of peripheral blood. The clonotype comes from a man older than 75 with acute or convalescent COVID-19. The CDR3 loop is CASSLGTSASPLHF. In nucleotides, the CDR3 is TGCGCCAGCAGCTTGGGTACCAGCGCGTCACCCCTCCACTTT.